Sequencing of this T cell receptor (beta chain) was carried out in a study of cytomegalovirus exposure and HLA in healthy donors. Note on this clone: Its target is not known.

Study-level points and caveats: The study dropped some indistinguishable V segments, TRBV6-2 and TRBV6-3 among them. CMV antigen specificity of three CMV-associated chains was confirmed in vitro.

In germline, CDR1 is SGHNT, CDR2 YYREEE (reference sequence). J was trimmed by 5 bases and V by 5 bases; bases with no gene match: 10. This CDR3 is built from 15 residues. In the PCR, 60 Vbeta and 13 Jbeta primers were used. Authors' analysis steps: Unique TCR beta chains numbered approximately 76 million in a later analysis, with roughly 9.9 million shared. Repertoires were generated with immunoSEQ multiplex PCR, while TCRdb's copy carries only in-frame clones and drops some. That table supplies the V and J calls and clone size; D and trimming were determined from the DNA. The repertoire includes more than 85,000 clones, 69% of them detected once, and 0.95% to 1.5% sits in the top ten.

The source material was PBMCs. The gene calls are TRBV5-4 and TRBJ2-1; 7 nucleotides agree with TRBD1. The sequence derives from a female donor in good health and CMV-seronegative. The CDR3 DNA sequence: TGTGCCAGCAGACGCGAGACAGGGTCGGACAATGAGCAGTTCTTC. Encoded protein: CASRRETGSDNEQFF.